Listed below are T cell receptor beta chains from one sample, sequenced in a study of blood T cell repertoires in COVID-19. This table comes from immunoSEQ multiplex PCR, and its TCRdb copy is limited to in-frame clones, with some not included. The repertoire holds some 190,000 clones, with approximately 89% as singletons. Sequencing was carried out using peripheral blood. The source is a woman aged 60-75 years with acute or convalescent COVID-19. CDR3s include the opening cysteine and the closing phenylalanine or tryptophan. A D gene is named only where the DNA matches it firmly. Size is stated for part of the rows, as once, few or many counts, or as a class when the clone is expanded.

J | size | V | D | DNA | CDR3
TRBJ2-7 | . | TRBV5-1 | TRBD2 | TGCGCCAGCAGCTTGGCTAGCGGGAGAGGCTACGAGCAGTACTTC | CASSLASGRGYEQYF
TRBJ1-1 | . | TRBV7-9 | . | TGTGCCAGCAGCCCTTATCGACTAGGTGAAGCTTTCTTT | CASSPYRLGEAFF
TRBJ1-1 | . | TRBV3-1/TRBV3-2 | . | TGTGCCAGCAGCCAAGGGGGAGGACAGAACACTGAAGCTTTCTTT | CASSQGGGQNTEAFF
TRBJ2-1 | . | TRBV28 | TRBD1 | TGTGCCAGCTACGGACAGGGACTGTTCTTC | CASYGQGLFF
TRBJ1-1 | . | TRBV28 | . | TGTGCCAGCAGTTTGGGGGGGCAGGCTGAAGCTTTCTTT | CASSLGGQAEAFF
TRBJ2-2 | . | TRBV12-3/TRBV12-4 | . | TGTGCCAGCAGTCTCCCGACCGGGGAGCTGTTTTTT | CASSLPTGELFF
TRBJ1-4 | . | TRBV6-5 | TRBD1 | TGTGCCAGCGGGCAGGGGGCGACTTTCGGTGAAAAACTGTTTTTT | CASGQGATFGEKLFF
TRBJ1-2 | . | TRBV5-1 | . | TGCGCCAGCAGCTTGGCGGGGACTGGGAACTATGGCTACACCTTC | CASSLAGTGNYGYTF
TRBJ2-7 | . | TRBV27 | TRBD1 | TGTGCCAGCAGTTTAACCAGGGGGCCCTACGAGCAGTACTTC | CASSLTRGPYEQYF
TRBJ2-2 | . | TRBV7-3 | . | TGTGCCAGCAGCTCGGGGGTAACCGGGGAGCTGTTTTTT | CASSSGVTGELFF
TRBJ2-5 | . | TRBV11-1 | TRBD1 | TGTGCCAGCAGCTTTGACAGGGTCGCGACCCAGTACTTC | CASSFDRVATQYF
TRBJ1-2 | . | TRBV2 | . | TGTGCCAGCAAAAACCAGGGGTCGGGGATCTATGGCTACACCTTC | CASKNQGSGIYGYTF
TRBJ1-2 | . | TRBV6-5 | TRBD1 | TGTGCCAGCAGTTACGGTCGGGACAGGGTGTATGGCTACACCTTC | CASSYGRDRVYGYTF
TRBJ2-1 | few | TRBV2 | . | TGTGCCAGCATCCTAAACAATGAGCAGTTCTTC | CASILNNEQFF
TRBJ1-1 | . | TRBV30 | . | TGTGCCTGGAGGTCTTTCGGGAGGCGGACTGAAGCTTTCTTT | CAWRSFGRRTEAFF
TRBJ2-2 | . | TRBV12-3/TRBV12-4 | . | TGTGCCAGCAAGGAGGGAGTGGCCGGGGAGCTGTTTTTT | CASKEGVAGELFF
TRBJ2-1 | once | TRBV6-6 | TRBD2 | TGTGCCAGCAGGACTAGCGGGAGAGGTGAGCAGTTCTTC | CASRTSGRGEQFF
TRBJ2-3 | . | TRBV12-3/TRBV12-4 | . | TGTGCCAGCAGTTATACTCGAGATACGCAGTATTTT | CASSYTRDTQYF
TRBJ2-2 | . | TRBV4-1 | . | TGCGCCAGCAGCCAGGGACTTTTCACCGGGGAGCTGTTTTTT | CASSQGLFTGELFF
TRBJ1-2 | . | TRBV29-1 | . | TGCAGCGTTGCGGAGAAAGGCCCGTATGGCTACACCTTC | CSVAEKGPYGYTF
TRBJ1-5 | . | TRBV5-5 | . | TGTGCCAGCGAACAGGGCCTTTTTGGGAATCAGCCCCAGCATTTT | CASEQGLFGNQPQHF
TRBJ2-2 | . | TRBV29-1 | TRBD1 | TGCAGCGCTACAGGGGGCCGAAACACCGGGGAGCTGTTTTTT | CSATGGRNTGELFF